A selection of T cell receptor beta chains follows, all from one sample in a study of T cell repertoires in cytomegalovirus infection. The antigens for these receptors are not known. TCRdb itself ran the reads through MiXCR, one entry per CDR3 protein. The sample carries 300,000 to 400,000 distinct CDR3 sequences, roughly 25% recorded once. The specimen was cultured PBMCs, collected from culture after CMV antigen stimulation. The receptors stem from a human donor in good health (CMV status not recorded). Some clones in this sample may be carry-over from other donors' samples. Each CDR3 is given with its conserved first and last residue. The D gene is left open where the match is weak. Only part of the rows carry a size: once, few, many, or a class if the clone is expanded.

J	V	D	size	DNA	CDR3
TRBJ2-6	TRBV11-2	NA	few	TGTGCCAGCAGCTTAAAACAGGGCTCTGGGGCCAACGTCCTGACTTTC	CASSLKQGSGANVLTF
TRBJ2-5	TRBV9	TRBD2	NA	TGTGCCAGCAGCTCCCTTTCTAGCGGGAACCAAGAGACCCAGTACTTC	CASSSLSSGNQETQYF
TRBJ2-7	TRBV6-1	TRBD1	few	TGTGCCAGCCGGACAGGGCGCGAGCAGTACTTC	CASRTGREQYF
TRBJ1-1	TRBV10-1	NA	NA	TGCGCCAGCAGTGAGACCGGGACCTGGGGCACTGAAGCTTTCTTT	CASSETGTWGTEAFF
TRBJ2-3	TRBV19	TRBD2	few	TGTGCCAGTAGGATAGGGACTAGCGGGAGTGCAGATACGCAGTATTTT	CASRIGTSGSADTQYF
TRBJ2-2	TRBV7-2	NA	many	TGTGCCAGCAGCCCAAAGACAGGAACCGGGGAGCTGTTTTTT	CASSPKTGTGELFF
TRBJ2-5	TRBV19	TRBD2	few	TGTGCCAGTAGTTCCACCGGGACTAGCGGGAGTTTTTATGAGACCCAGTACTTC	CASSSTGTSGSFYETQYF
TRBJ2-1	TRBV7-3	NA	NA	TGTGCCAGCAGCTTAGGGGGGACCCAGAATGAGCAGTTCTTC	CASSLGGTQNEQFF
TRBJ1-2	TRBV6-2/TRBV6-3	TRBD1	NA	TGTGCCAGCAAAAGGACAGGAGACAACTATGGCTACACCTTC	CASKRTGDNYGYTF
TRBJ1-1	TRBV7-2	NA	many	TGTGCCAGCAGCCGGAACACTGAAGCTTTCTTT	CASSRNTEAFF
TRBJ1-3	TRBV10-3	NA	NA	TGTGCCATCAGTGAGTCTCAAAACACCATATATTTT	CAISESQNTIYF
TRBJ2-3	TRBV7-2	NA	many	TGTGCCAGCAGCTTACGTTTTGGTACAGATACGCAGTATTTT	CASSLRFGTDTQYF
TRBJ2-1	TRBV18	NA	few	TGTGCCAGCTCACCACCGGCTGGACAGTACAATGAGCAGTTCTTC	CASSPPAGQYNEQFF
TRBJ2-1	TRBV2	NA	NA	TGTGCCAGCAGTGGTATCCGGCTCTATGAGCAGTTCTTC	CASSGIRLYEQFF
TRBJ1-2	TRBV12-3/TRBV12-4	NA	NA	TGTGCCAGCAGCCCGTTAGAATTAGGGAATGGCTACACCTTC	CASSPLELGNGYTF
TRBJ1-1	TRBV24-1	NA	few	TGTGCCATACAACAGGGAGGATATCGAACTGAAGCTTTCTTT	CAIQQGGYRTEAFF
TRBJ2-5	TRBV28	TRBD2	few	TGTGCCAGCAGTCCGGGGGGGGCAGTGGGGGAGACCCAGTACTTC	CASSPGGAVGETQYF
TRBJ2-4	TRBV19	NA	NA	TGTGCCAGCGGGGAGTATCTCAAAAACATTCAGTACTTC	CASGEYLKNIQYF
TRBJ2-5	TRBV7-9	TRBD2	few	TGTGCCAGCAGCAATTGGGGGGGACTCCAAGAGACCCAGTACTTC	CASSNWGGLQETQYF
TRBJ1-1	TRBV28	TRBD1	few	TGTGCCAGCAGTAAATTGACAGGGGGCGGGGGGAACACTGAAGCTTTCTTT	CASSKLTGGGGNTEAFF
TRBJ2-3	TRBV6-6	TRBD2	few	TGTGCCAGCAGTATACAGCGGGAGGGCGAGTCAGATACGCAGTATTTT	CASSIQREGESDTQYF
TRBJ1-6	TRBV12-3/TRBV12-4	NA	NA	TGTGCCAGCAGTTCCGGACAGTTAGTTTCACCCCTCCACTTT	CASSSGQLVSPLHF
TRBJ2-1	TRBV9	TRBD2	NA	TGTGCCAGCAGCGTCTTTAGCGGGATCGACTCCTACAATGAGCAGTTCTTC	CASSVFSGIDSYNEQFF
TRBJ2-3	TRBV19	NA	NA	TGTGCCAGTAGTATCGGACAAGCCTCAGATACGCAGTATTTT	CASSIGQASDTQYF
TRBJ1-1	TRBV5-1	TRBD1	few	TGCGCCAGCAGCTGGGCACAGGGGACGAACACTGAAGCTTTCTTT	CASSWAQGTNTEAFF
TRBJ1-6	TRBV6-1	NA	few	TGTGCCAGCAGTGAAGCGGGACGGTATAATTCACCCCTCCACTTT	CASSEAGRYNSPLHF
TRBJ1-3	TRBV9	NA	NA	TGTGCCAGCAGCCCTGGACAGCCTGGAAACACCATATATTTT	CASSPGQPGNTIYF
TRBJ1-2	TRBV19	NA	few	TGTGCCAGTAGTAAAGGACAGATGAACTATGGCTACACCTTC	CASSKGQMNYGYTF
TRBJ1-5	TRBV4-3	NA	NA	TGCGCCAGCAGCCAAGATATGTATAGCAATCAGCCCCAGCATTTT	CASSQDMYSNQPQHF
TRBJ2-1	TRBV7-9	TRBD2	NA	TGTGCCAGCAGCTTAAGCTTTTCCCTCCGGGGGGGTGAGCAGTTCTTC	CASSLSFSLRGGEQFF
TRBJ2-1	TRBV7-2	NA	few	TGTGCCAGCAGCTTTGACAGATCCTCCTACAATGAGCAGTTCTTC	CASSFDRSSYNEQFF
TRBJ2-1	TRBV7-3	TRBD2	NA	TGTGCCAGCAGCCAACTAGCGGGAGAATGGGGCAATGAGCAGTTCTTC	CASSQLAGEWGNEQFF
TRBJ2-5	TRBV6-2/TRBV6-3	NA	few	TGTGCCAGCAGTCCCCTCCCTAGGGGTTCAGAGACCCAGTACTTC	CASSPLPRGSETQYF
TRBJ2-1	TRBV6-2/TRBV6-3	NA	NA	TGTGCCACCGGGGCAAGCACTAATGGAGTCCCGGGGGAGCAGTTCTTC	CATGASTNGVPGEQFF
TRBJ1-6	TRBV5-6	NA	few	TGTGCCAGCAGCTTGGTCGGCAGCCTTAATTCACCCCTCCACTTT	CASSLVGSLNSPLHF
TRBJ2-1	TRBV7-9	TRBD2	NA	TGTGCCAGCAGCTTAGTCACTAGCGGGAGTCCCGAGCAGTTCTTC	CASSLVTSGSPEQFF
TRBJ2-2	TRBV11-3	NA	NA	TGTGCCAGCAGCTGGGACACTCTCCAGAACACCGGGGAGCTGTTTTTT	CASSWDTLQNTGELFF
TRBJ2-3	TRBV7-2	TRBD2	many	TGTGCCAGCAGCTTTCCTAGCGGGAGGGTTTCGGATACGCAGTATTTT	CASSFPSGRVSDTQYF
TRBJ1-1	TRBV7-2	TRBD1	many	TGTGCCACCGTACGGCTGGGACAGGGGGTCATTAACACTGAAGCTTTCTTT	CATVRLGQGVINTEAFF
TRBJ2-7	TRBV7-2	TRBD2	few	TGTGCCAGCAGCTTAGGGGGGGTGGGGAGGGTGATGAACGAGCAGTACTTC	CASSLGGVGRVMNEQYF
TRBJ2-2	TRBV24-1	NA	few	TGTGCCACCCGAGGGCCGGCAAGGGGAGGAACCGGGGAGCTGTTTTTT	CATRGPARGGTGELFF
TRBJ2-6	TRBV6-2/TRBV6-3	NA	NA	TGTGCCAGCAGTCAACACTCGTCCTCTGGGGCCAACGTCCTGACTTTC	CASSQHSSSGANVLTF
TRBJ1-2	TRBV7-6	NA	NA	TGTGCCAGCAGCTTAACCCCAGATGGCTACACCTTC	CASSLTPDGYTF
TRBJ2-1	TRBV15	TRBD2	NA	TGTGCCACCAGCAGAGATCGGACTTTACTAGCGGGAGTCGATGAGCAGTTCTTC	CATSRDRTLLAGVDEQFF
TRBJ2-5	TRBV6-1	NA	few	TGTGCCAGCAGAGAACTCTGGGGGCGAGTTGAGACCCAGTACTTC	CASRELWGRVETQYF
TRBJ2-3	TRBV20-1	NA	NA	TGCAGTGCTAGAGTAGGGGTCTCGCTAGATACGCAGTATTTT	CSARVGVSLDTQYF
TRBJ2-3	TRBV7-2	NA	many	TGTGCCAGCAGCCGATGGCCTAGCACAGATACGCAGTATTTT	CASSRWPSTDTQYF
TRBJ2-2	TRBV7-8	NA	NA	TGTGCCATCTTGGCAGTACAAACCGGGGAGCTGTTTTTT	CAILAVQTGELFF
TRBJ2-3	TRBV9	TRBD1	NA	TGTGCCAGCAGCGTACTACAGGGGCCAGATACGCAGTATTTT	CASSVLQGPDTQYF
TRBJ2-1	TRBV5-1	NA	NA	TGCGCCAGCAGCCCAGGTTCCGGGGCCAGCTCCTACAATGAGCAGTTCTTC	CASSPGSGASSYNEQFF
TRBJ1-1	TRBV4-2	NA	NA	TGTGCCAGCAGCCAAGAGATTCTGCAGGGAAACACTGAAGCTTTCTTT	CASSQEILQGNTEAFF
TRBJ1-5	TRBV19	TRBD1	NA	TGTGCCACTCGAAGAGGACAGGGGGTGGTGTATGATCAGCCCCAGCATTTT	CATRRGQGVVYDQPQHF
TRBJ2-7	TRBV2	NA	once	TGTGCCAGCAGTGGGGTCTTATCGTCCTACGAGCAGTACTTC	CASSGVLSSYEQYF
TRBJ2-2	TRBV23-1	NA	NA	TGCGCCAGCAGTACACCCGGGACAAGGCACACCGGGGAGCTGTTTTTT	CASSTPGTRHTGELFF